Below are 8 T cell receptor beta chains sequenced from a single sample in a study of Ad26.COV2.S vaccination and SARS-CoV-2 variants. Assay used: immunoSEQ multiplex PCR; TCRdb lists only in-frame clones, some missing. The data contain about 350,000 clones, 92% of them singletons. Material: peripheral blood, obtained after recovery from COVID-19. The source is a human donor who had recovered from COVID-19.

The chain employs TRBV19 and TRBJ2-3; D gene uncertain. The V end lost 5 bases, the J end lost 4 bases, and 1 base lay between the germline ends. Germline lookup yields CDR1 LNHDA and CDR2 SQIVND (reference sequence). CDR3 length: 10 residues. The CDR3 region has the DNA TGTGCCAGTAGTGCAGATACGCAGTATTTT. Protein product: CASSADTQYF.

The chain employs TRBV19 and TRBJ2-1; D unclear. Germline lookup yields CDR1 LNHDA and CDR2 SQIVND (reference sequence). Trimming took 5 bases from V and 4 from J, leaving 6 bases between them. The CDR3 sequence is 12 residues long. The CDR3 DNA is TGTGCCAGTAGTGAAGATTACAATGAGCAGTTCTTC. Translated: CASSEDYNEQFF.

The V and J genes are TRBV3-1 (or the pseudogene TRBV3-2) and TRBJ1-2; 7 nucleotides align to TRBD1. V dropped 4 bases and J dropped 3; count of bases not matched to a gene: 8. The germline CDR1 and CDR2 sequences are LGHDT and YNNKEL (reference sequence). The length of the CDR3 is 15 residues. CDR3 amino acids: CASSLRDRKYYGYTF. CDR3 nucleotide sequence: TGTGCCAGCAGCCTCCGGGACAGAAAATACTATGGCTACACCTTC.

Here the CDR3 DNA reads TGTGCCAGCAGTCCTTGGGGGGGGCGTCCCCACGAGCAGTACTTC. Translated: CASSPWGGRPHEQYF. The V call is TRBV27, the J call TRBJ2-7; a weak D match, TRBD2 (7 bases). V was shortened by 5 bases and J by 5 bases, with 19 bases between the two germline ends. This CDR3 region has 15 residues. Germline V gives CDR1 MNHEY, CDR2 SMNVEV (reference sequence).

V is TRBV5-1 and J is TRBJ1-1; possibly TRBD1 for D (5 bases). There are 14 residues in the CDR3. Germline V lookup: CDR1 SGHRS, CDR2 YFSETQ. V dropped 3 bases and J dropped 3 bases, with 12 bases sitting between them. CDR3 DNA: TGCGCCAGCAGCTCAGGGCTAGTAGACACTGAAGCTTTCTTT. Its translation: CASSSGLVDTEAFF.

The J gene is TRBJ1-2, the V gene TRBV5-6; D is ambiguous. Trimming took off 2 bases at V and 2 bases at J, with 7 bases between the two ends. Germline lookup yields CDR1 SGHDT and CDR2 YYEEEE. The CDR3 has 13 residues. In DNA, the CDR3 is TGTGCCAGCAGCTTAGGGTGGAACTATGGCTACACCTTC. This codes for CASSLGWNYGYTF.

This clone was found a few times. The chain has TRBV6-5 and TRBJ2-2; the D is unclear. Trimming removed 2 bases at V and 1 base at J, with 2 bases between. Germline V gene sequence: CDR1 MNHEY, CDR2 SVGAGI. This CDR3 is 13 amino acids long. The CDR3 region has the DNA TGTGCCAGCAGTTACCAGAACACCGGGGAGCTGTTTTTT. Translation: CASSYQNTGELFF.

This clone was seen only a few times. The J gene is TRBJ1-2, the V gene TRBV6-6, with D possibly TRBD1 on 6 matching bases. Germline-derived CDR1 and CDR2 are MNHNY and SVGAGI (reference sequence). The CDR3 has 15 residues. Trimming cost V 6 bases and J 4 bases, with 18 bases left between them. The CDR3 spells CASSPSRGLAYGYTF. The DNA for the CDR3 is TGTGCCAGCAGCCCATCCCGGGGGCTCGCCTATGGCTACACCTTC.